This T cell receptor beta chain is from a study of cytomegalovirus exposure and HLA in healthy donors. As to this clone: What it recognizes is unknown.

The PCR had 60 Vbeta and 13 Jbeta primers. In the original workflow: An analysis performed later counted 74 million or so unique TCR beta chains (roughly 11 million of them shared). Profiling relied on immunoSEQ multiplex PCR, and the TCRdb table lists in-frame clones only, not all of them. The V and J calls and clone size come from that table; D and trimming were worked out from the DNA. Among approximately 150,000 clones listed, around 70% were seen once. Broader study findings: Some segments of the V type, notably TRBV6-2 and TRBV6-3, were excluded as indistinguishable.

CDR1 is MNHNY and CDR2 is SVGAGI in the germline V gene (reference sequence). The CDR3 runs to 16 residues. Germline trimming cut 5 bases from V and 4 bases from J; bases unmatched to any gene: 6. Source material: PBMCs. This rearrangement joins TRBV6-6 to TRBJ2-3, with 13 bases identical to TRBD2. This TCR came from a man in his late teens or twenties in good health and CMV-seropositive. The CDR3: CASSRTSGSLADTQYF. CDR3 DNA sequence: TGTGCCAGCAGTAGGACTAGCGGGAGTTTGGCAGATACGCAGTATTTT.